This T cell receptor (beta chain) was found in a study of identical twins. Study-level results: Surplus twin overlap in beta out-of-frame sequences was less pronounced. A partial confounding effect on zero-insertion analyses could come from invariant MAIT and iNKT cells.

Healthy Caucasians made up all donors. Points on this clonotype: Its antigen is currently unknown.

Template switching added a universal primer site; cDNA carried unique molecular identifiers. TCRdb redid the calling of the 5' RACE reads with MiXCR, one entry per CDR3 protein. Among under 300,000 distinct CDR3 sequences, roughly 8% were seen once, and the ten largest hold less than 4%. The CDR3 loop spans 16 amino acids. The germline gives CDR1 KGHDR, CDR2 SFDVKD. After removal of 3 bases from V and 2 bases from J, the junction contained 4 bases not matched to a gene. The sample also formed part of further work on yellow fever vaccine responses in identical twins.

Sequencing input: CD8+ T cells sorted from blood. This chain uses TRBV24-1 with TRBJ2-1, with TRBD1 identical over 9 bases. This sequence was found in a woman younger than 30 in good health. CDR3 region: CATSDKGQGAYNEQFF. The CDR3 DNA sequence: TGTGCCACCAGTGATAAGGGACAGGGAGCCTACAATGAGCAGTTCTTC.